Following are 32 T cell receptor beta chains from one sample sequenced in a study of high-grade serous ovarian cancer treatment subgroups. The method was immunoSEQ multiplex PCR; TCRdb's version includes in-frame clones alone and lacks a portion of them. This table has around 9,600 clones, about 85% appearing once. Tumor samples were obtained before definitive surgery or chemotherapy. The sample comprised tumor tissue. These receptors came from a human donor with high-grade serous ovarian cancer.

The genes are TRBV6-1 and TRBJ2-5; D is uncertain. Germline values: CDR1 MNHNS, CDR2 SASEGT. CDR3 size: 12 residues. V lost 2 bases and J lost 2, with 3 bases in between. Written as DNA, the CDR3 is TGTGCCAGCAGTGAAATGCAAGAGACCCAGTACTTC. This gives the protein CASSEMQETQYF.

The J gene is TRBJ1-2, the V gene TRBV18; D not resolved. Germline CDR1 is KGHSH and CDR2 is LQKENI. The V end was cut by 3 bases, the J end by 7 bases, with 18 bases between. This CDR3 has 15 amino acids. CDR3 residues: CASSPNPLMGAGYTF. CDR3 sequence (DNA): TGTGCCAGCTCACCTAATCCCCTAATGGGCGCTGGCTACACCTTC.

The CDR3 bases are TGTGCCAGCAGTTTTCAGACTAGCGGGAGTGTCGGCACAGATACGCAGTATTTT. It translates to CASSFQTSGSVGTDTQYF. This chain joins TRBV28 and TRBJ2-3; 12 bases are a match to TRBD2. The CDR3 consists of 18 residues. The V gene end was trimmed by 3 bases and the J gene end by 1 base; junction bases not matched to a gene: 8. Germline V gives CDR1 MDHEN, CDR2 SYDVKM.

The rearrangement joins TRBV28 to TRBJ1-4; a possible D gene is TRBD1 (5 bases). The V end was cut by 10 bases, the J end by 8 bases, with 17 bases between. Germline V gene lookup returns CDR1 MDHEN and CDR2 SYDVKM. The CDR3 extends over 13 amino acids. In DNA, the CDR3 is TGTGCCACCTGGGACCAGCAAGGGGAAAAACTGTTTTTT. Translation gives CATWDQQGEKLFF.

V is TRBV5-1 and J is TRBJ2-7; 9 nucleotides match TRBD2. The CDR3 extends over 15 amino acids. Trimming took 0 bases from V and 6 from J; bases not matched to a gene: 7. Germline V gene data show CDR1 as SGHRS and CDR2 as YFSETQ. In DNA, the CDR3 is TGCGCCAGCAGCTTGGCGGGCGGGGGGGCGGCCGAGCAGTACTTC. Translating gives CASSLAGGGAAEQYF. The full variable domain, in which reference TRBV5-1 and TRBJ2-7 provide the parts outside the CDR3, is KAGVTQTPRYLIKTRGQQVTLSCSPISGHRSVSWYQQTPGQGLQFLFEYFSETQRNKGNFPGRFSGRQFSNSRSEMNVSTLELGDSALYLCASSLAGGGAAEQYFGPGTRLTVT.

V usage is TRBV18 and J usage is TRBJ2-5, with D perhaps TRBD2 (6 bases). V lost 1 base and J lost 2, with 8 bases in between. CDR1 is KGHSH and CDR2 is LQKENI in the germline V gene. There are 14 residues in the CDR3. CDR3 nucleotide sequence: TGTGCCAGCTCACCACTAGCGGAGCAAGAGACCCAGTACTTC. Its protein product is CASSPLAEQETQYF.

J is TRBJ2-5 and V is TRBV7-6; possibly TRBD2 for D (6 bases). The V gene lost 5 bases and the J gene lost 5 bases, with 18 bases spanning the gap. The CDR3 is 15 amino acids. Germline CDR1 SGHVS, CDR2 FNYEAQ. The CDR3 here is CASSKDGGFRETQYF. The CDR3 DNA reads as TGTGCCAGCAGCAAAGATGGGGGGTTCAGGGAGACCCAGTACTTC.

V is TRBV29-1 and J is TRBJ1-1, with a possible D match to TRBD1 (5 bases). Per the germline V gene, CDR1 is SQVTM and CDR2 is ANQGSEA. This CDR3 has 14 amino acids. Trimming stripped 5 bases from V and 0 bases from J, with 13 bases between. CDR3 nucleotides: TGCAGCGTTTCCGCGACAGACCTGAACACTGAAGCTTTCTTT. Protein product: CSVSATDLNTEAFF.

The chain carries TRBV28 and TRBJ1-5, with TRBD1 as a possible D gene (5 bases). V lost 2 bases and J 0 bases, leaving 14 bases between the germline ends. The germline V gene has CDR1 MDHEN and CDR2 SYDVKM. CDR3 length equals 17 residues. The CDR3 coding sequence is TGTGCCAGCAGTTTAAGGTGGGGGGGAGATAGCAATCAGCCCCAGCATTTT. It translates to CASSLRWGGDSNQPQHF.

The chain carries TRBV13 and TRBJ2-7; 9 positions agree with TRBD1. V lost 2 bases to trimming and J lost 3 bases; unmatched junction nucleotides: 11. Germline V gene lookup returns CDR1 PRHDT and CDR2 FYEKMQ (reference sequence). The CDR3 runs 17 residues. CDR3 nucleotides: TGTGCCAGCAGCTTACGTTCGTTGGGACAGGGAAACTACGAGCAGTACTTC. Protein product: CASSLRSLGQGNYEQYF.

The sample holds a few counts of this clone. V is TRBV9 and J is TRBJ1-1, with 10 bases fitting TRBD1. Germline assignment: CDR1 SGDLS and CDR2 YYNGEE. The CDR3 runs to 16 residues. The ends lost 2 bases at V and 3 bases at J; junction bases unmatched: 7. DNA of the CDR3: TGTGCCAGCAGCGTCGGACAGGGGGTGGTCGACACTGAAGCTTTCTTT. Translated, it gives CASSVGQGVVDTEAFF.

V usage is TRBV7-2 and J usage is TRBJ2-4; D possibly matches TRBD1 or TRBD2 (5 bases each). From germline, CDR1 is SGHTA and CDR2 FQGNSA. This CDR3 has 19 amino acids. V was cut by 5 bases and J by 0 bases, with 23 bases left in between. In DNA form, the CDR3 reads TGTGCCAGCAGCCATAATCCCGGGACGGTACAAATAGCCAAAAACATTCAGTACTTC. Its translation is CASSHNPGTVQIAKNIQYF.

The V gene is TRBV7-2, the J gene TRBJ2-7, with TRBD2 matching 11 bases. J was trimmed by 4 bases and V by 6 bases; bases with no gene match: 14. CDR1 is SGHTA and CDR2 is FQGNSA in the germline V gene. The CDR3 covers 17 residues. The CDR3 protein is CASRLGLAGGRVYEQYF. CDR3 sequence (DNA): TGTGCCAGCAGGCTAGGGCTAGCGGGAGGAAGGGTTTACGAGCAGTACTTC.

The rearrangement joins TRBV15 to TRBJ1-1; 7 bases line up with TRBD1. V trimming: 6 bases; J trimming: 0 bases; junction bases outside the gene matches: 1. The CDR3 length is 13 residues. Looked up from germline, CDR1 is LNHNV and CDR2 is YYDKDF (reference sequence). The CDR3 region has the DNA TGTGCCACCAGTGGGACAGTGAACACTGAAGCTTTCTTT. Encoded protein: CATSGTVNTEAFF.

The rearrangement joins TRBV5-1 to TRBJ1-4; TRBD1 aligns across 9 bases. CDR3 size: 15 residues. With 5 bases clipped from V and 3 bases from J, the junction kept 5 bases outside the gene matches. The germline V gene has CDR1 SGHRS and CDR2 YFSETQ. As DNA, the CDR3 is TGCGCCAGCAGGAAAGGGACAGGGTCTAATGAAAAACTGTTTTTT. As protein: CASRKGTGSNEKLFF.

The chain recombines TRBV7-3 with TRBJ2-7; TRBD1 or TRBD2 may be the D gene (5 bases each). The V gene lost 6 bases and the J gene lost 7 bases, with 19 bases spanning the gap. The CDR3 runs to 14 residues. The germline V gene has CDR1 SGHTA and CDR2 FQGTGA. The CDR3 nucleotides read TGTGCCAGCAGTCAAGGTTCGGGGCTGGGTGAGCAGTACTTC. This codes for CASSQGSGLGEQYF.

The rearrangement joins TRBV5-1 to TRBJ1-1; D remains unclear. V lost 3 bases to trimming and J lost 0 bases, with 15 bases between them. The CDR3 sequence is 16 residues long. Per the germline V gene, CDR1 is SGHRS and CDR2 is YFSETQ. Here the CDR3 DNA reads TGCGCCAGCAGCTCCCTCCCGACACAGATGAACACTGAAGCTTTCTTT. Translated: CASSSLPTQMNTEAFF.

Only one count was recorded for this clone. The chain employs TRBV27 and TRBJ2-3; D remains ambiguous. The CDR3 contains 13 residues. With 4 bases removed from V and 2 bases from J, the gap between germline ends came to 7 bases. The germline V gene has CDR1 MNHEY and CDR2 SMNVEV (reference sequence). The CDR3 DNA reads TGTGCCAGCAGTTACTCCCTCACAGATACGCAGTATTTT. This sequence encodes CASSYSLTDTQYF.

V gene TRBV5-6 combines with J gene TRBJ2-3, with D maybe TRBD2 (6 bases). The CDR3 length is 15 residues. Germline CDR1 and CDR2: SGHDT and YYEEEE. Trimming cost V 4 bases and J 3 bases, with 15 bases left between them. In DNA form, the CDR3 reads TGTGCCAGCAGCCGGGACTGGGCGTTTACAGATACGCAGTATTTT. Amino acid sequence: CASSRDWAFTDTQYF. Filled out from reference TRBV5-6 and TRBJ2-3, the complete variable domain reads DAGVTQSPTHLIKTRGQQVTLRCSPKSGHDTVSWYQQALGQGPQFIFQYYEEEERQRGNFPDRFSGHQFPNYSSELNVNALLLGDSALYLCASSRDWAFTDTQYFGPGTRLTVL.

CDR3 nucleotide sequence: TGTGCCAGCAGCTTAGAGGGGAACACTGAAGCTTTCTTT. Its protein product is CASSLEGNTEAFF. J is TRBJ1-1 and V is TRBV7-9; no reliable D call. CDR3 size: 13 residues. Between the trimmed V and J ends, which lost 1 base and 1 base, there was a span of 4 bases. Germline V gene data show CDR1 as SEHNR and CDR2 as FQNEAQ (reference sequence).

This chain links TRBV25-1 with TRBJ2-1, with D perhaps matching TRBD2 (5 bases). Germline lookup yields CDR1 MGHDK and CDR2 SYGVNS. With 5 bases removed from V and 0 bases from J, the gap between germline ends came to 11 bases. The CDR3 has 15 amino acids. CDR3 residues: CASSPLGSSYNEQFF. The CDR3 bases are TGTGCCAGCAGTCCACTGGGGAGCTCCTACAATGAGCAGTTCTTC.

This CDR3 reads CASRRTGLYGYTF. CDR3 in DNA: TGTGCCAGCAGAAGGACAGGCCTCTATGGCTACACCTTC. The V and J genes are TRBV6-5 and TRBJ1-2; TRBD1 matches 7 bases. Trimming at V came to 6 bases and at J to 4 bases, leaving 5 bases not matched to a gene. CDR3 size: 13 residues. CDR1 MNHEY and CDR2 SVGAGI come from the germline V gene.

This chain connects TRBV4-2 to TRBJ2-4; 8 nucleotides match TRBD2. The CDR3 totals 17 residues. From germline, CDR1 is LGHNA and CDR2 YNFKEQ. V gave up 0 bases and J gave up 1 base; unmatched junction bases: 5. CDR3 in amino acids: CASSQDPGRGAKNIQYF. The DNA of the CDR3 is TGTGCCAGCAGCCAAGATCCCGGGAGGGGGGCCAAAAACATTCAGTACTTC.

The count of this clone is one. The rearrangement links TRBV7-2 to TRBJ2-5, with 8 bases lining up with TRBD1. V shed 1 base, J shed 4 bases, and the junction held 2 bases outside the gene matches. Germline assignment: CDR1 SGHTA and CDR2 FQGNSA. The CDR3 loop spans 14 amino acids. For the CDR3, the DNA is TGTGCCAGCAGCTTAGGGACAGGGCGAGAGACCCAGTACTTC. Translating gives CASSLGTGRETQYF.

The chain uses TRBV11-2 and TRBJ1-1; D is unclear. This CDR3 has 13 residues. Germline assignment: CDR1 SGHAT and CDR2 FQNNGV. V lost 1 base to trimming and J lost 0 bases, with 3 bases between them. This CDR3 is CASSLGLNTEAFF. The CDR3 DNA follows: TGTGCCAGCAGCTTAGGCCTGAACACTGAAGCTTTCTTT. The full variable domain, rest sourced from reference TRBV11-2 and TRBJ1-1, is EAGVAQSPRYKIIEKRQSVAFWCNPISGHATLYWYQQILGQGPKLLIQFQNNGVVDDSQLPKDRFSAERLKGVDSTLKIQPAKLEDSAVYLCASSLGLNTEAFFGQGTRLTVV.

The V and J genes are TRBV28 and TRBJ2-1; 14 bases map to TRBD2. Germline CDR1 and CDR2: MDHEN and SYDVKM. Trimming at V came to 5 bases and at J to 0 bases, leaving 18 bases not matched to a gene. The CDR3 consists of 22 residues. CDR3 sequence (DNA): TGTGCCAGCAGTCCACCCCCCGGACTCGGACTAGCGGGGGGCCGCTCCTACAATGAGCAGTTCTTC. This gives the protein CASSPPPGLGLAGGRSYNEQFF.

This chain connects TRBV7-6 to TRBJ2-7, with TRBD2 identical over 11 bases. The germline gives CDR1 SGHVS, CDR2 FNYEAQ. The CDR3 contains 15 residues. Losses at the gene ends were 5 bases for V and 6 bases for J; bases not matched to a gene: 9. CDR3 protein: CASSPTSGSSAEQYF. The CDR3, as DNA: TGTGCCAGCAGCCCCACTAGCGGGAGTTCCGCCGAGCAGTACTTC. The variable domain in full, with the rest retrieved from reference TRBV7-6 and TRBJ2-7, is GAGVSQSPRYKVTKRGQDVALRCDPISGHVSLYWYRQALGQGPEFLTYFNYEAQQDKSGLPNDRFSAERPEGSISTLTIQRTEQRDSAMYRCASSPTSGSSAEQYFGPGTRLTVT.

The chain uses TRBV11-3 and TRBJ2-5, with TRBD2 matching over 12 bases. Trimming removed 2 bases from V and 3 bases from J; junction bases left unmatched: 4. The CDR3 is 16 amino acids. Per the germline V gene, CDR1 is SGHNT and CDR2 is YENEEA. This CDR3 reads CASSLPASGGEETQYF. The DNA for the CDR3 is TGTGCCAGCAGCTTACCGGCTAGCGGGGGGGAAGAGACCCAGTACTTC.

This clone was picked up one time. The chain joins TRBV7-9 to TRBJ2-7, with D perhaps matching TRBD2 (7 bases). The germline gives CDR1 SEHNR, CDR2 FQNEAQ (reference sequence). V lost 2 bases and J 3 bases, leaving 8 bases between the germline ends. This CDR3 region has 13 residues. The CDR3 coding sequence is TGTGCCAGCAGCTTAAGGGGGGGCTACGAGCAGTACTTC. Translation: CASSLRGGYEQYF. The entire variable domain, with the rest obtained from reference TRBV7-9 and TRBJ2-7, is as follows: DTGVSQNPRHKITKRGQNVTFRCDPISEHNRLYWYRQTLGQGPEFLTYFQNEAQLEKSRLLSDRFSAERPKGSFSTLEIQRTEQGDSAMYLCASSLRGGYEQYFGPGTRLTVT.

The V gene is TRBV5-5, the J gene TRBJ1-1; D is unresolved. The CDR3 runs 15 residues. V lost 1 base, J lost 2 bases, and 12 bases lay in between. Germline lookup yields CDR1 SGHKS and CDR2 YYEKEE (reference sequence). CDR3 region: CASSLLVGPNTEAFF. Here the CDR3 DNA reads TGTGCCAGCAGCTTGCTTGTCGGGCCAAACACTGAAGCTTTCTTT.

The J gene is TRBJ1-4, the V gene TRBV29-1; D gene uncertain. The germline V and J ends were trimmed by 7 bases and 10 bases, with 16 bases remaining between them. This CDR3 region has 12 residues. Germline CDR1 SQVTM, CDR2 ANQGSEA. This CDR3 is CSARFTSGKLFF. The CDR3 nucleotides read TGCAGCGCCCGGTTTACTTCGGGAAAACTGTTTTTT.

The rearrangement uses TRBV9 and TRBJ1-3; maybe TRBD1 (5 bases). Germline V gives CDR1 SGDLS, CDR2 YYNGEE. The CDR3 loop spans 14 amino acids. V was cut by 4 bases and J by 0 bases, with 8 bases left in between. The DNA for the CDR3 is TGTGCCAGCAGCTCCGACAGCTCTGGAAACACCATATATTTT. This encodes CASSSDSSGNTIYF.